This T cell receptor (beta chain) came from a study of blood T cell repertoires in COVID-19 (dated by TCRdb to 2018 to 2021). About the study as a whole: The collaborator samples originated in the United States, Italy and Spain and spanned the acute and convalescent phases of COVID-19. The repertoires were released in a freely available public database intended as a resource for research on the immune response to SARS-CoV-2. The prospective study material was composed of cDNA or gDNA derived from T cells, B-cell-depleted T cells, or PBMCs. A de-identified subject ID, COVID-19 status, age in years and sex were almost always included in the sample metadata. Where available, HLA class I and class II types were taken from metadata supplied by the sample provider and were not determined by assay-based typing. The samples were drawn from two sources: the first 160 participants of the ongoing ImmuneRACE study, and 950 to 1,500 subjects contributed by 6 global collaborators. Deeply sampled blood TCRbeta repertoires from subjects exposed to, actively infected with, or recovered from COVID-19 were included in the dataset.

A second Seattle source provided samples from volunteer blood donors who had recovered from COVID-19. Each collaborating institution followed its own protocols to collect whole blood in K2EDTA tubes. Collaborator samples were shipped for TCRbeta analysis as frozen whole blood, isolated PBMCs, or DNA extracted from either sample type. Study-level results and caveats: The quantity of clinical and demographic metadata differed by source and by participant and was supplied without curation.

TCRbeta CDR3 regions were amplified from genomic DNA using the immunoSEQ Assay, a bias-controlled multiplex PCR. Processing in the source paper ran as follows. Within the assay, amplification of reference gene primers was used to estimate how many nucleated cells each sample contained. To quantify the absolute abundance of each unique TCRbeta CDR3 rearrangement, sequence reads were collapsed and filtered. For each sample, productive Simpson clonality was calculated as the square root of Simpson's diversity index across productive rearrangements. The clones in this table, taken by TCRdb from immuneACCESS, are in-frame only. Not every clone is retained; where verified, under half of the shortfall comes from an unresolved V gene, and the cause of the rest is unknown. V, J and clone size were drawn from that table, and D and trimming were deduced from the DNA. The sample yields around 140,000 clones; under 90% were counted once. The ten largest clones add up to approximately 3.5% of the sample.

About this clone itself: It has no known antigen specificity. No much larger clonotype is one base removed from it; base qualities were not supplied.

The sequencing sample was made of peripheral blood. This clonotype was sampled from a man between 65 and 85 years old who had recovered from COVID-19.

The nucleotides are TGTGCCAGCAGTTACGAGGGGGGAGCGGGGGAGACCCAGTACTTC. The resulting protein is CASSYEGGAGETQYF. This chain is built from TRBV6-5 and TRBJ2-5, with TRBD2 tentatively as D gene (7 bases match). Via the germline V gene, CDR1 is MNHEY and CDR2 SVGAGI. V drops 2 bases and J drops 5 bases, leaving 15 bases in between. The CDR3 holds 15 amino acids from the cysteine to the phenylalanine. Only the CDR3 DNA stays, 45 bases, in frame from base 1.